Below, 24 T cell receptor beta chains from the same sample are listed, as sequenced in a study of shared clonotypes between healthy human individuals. Sequencing was performed with immunoSEQ multiplex PCR; in TCRdb, only in-frame clones are kept and a portion is missing. The sample has about 2.4 million clones; 93% are singletons. The source material was naive CD4+ T cells from PBMCs. Documented subset: CD45RA+ positively selected. These receptors all come from a man between 18 and 35 years old in good health. Some clones in this sample may be carry-over from other donors' samples.

As regards this clone: Other DNA sequences of this sample code for an identical CDR3. This chain links TRBV7-9 with TRBJ2-5; possible D gene TRBD2, 5 bases. The V end lost 9 bases, the J end lost 2 bases, and 7 bases lay between the germline ends. The CDR3 is 11 amino acids. Per the germline V gene, CDR1 is SEHNR and CDR2 is FQNEAQ (reference sequence). This CDR3 reads CASREQETQYF. The CDR3, as DNA: TGTGCCAGTCGGGAACAAGAGACCCAGTACTTC. The whole variable domain, filled in from reference TRBV7-9 and TRBJ2-5, reads DTGVSQNPRHKITKRGQNVTFRCDPISEHNRLYWYRQTLGQGPEFLTYFQNEAQLEKSRLLSDRFSAERPKGSFSTLEIQRTEQGDSAMYLCASREQETQYFGPGTRLLVL.

This sequence joins TRBV25-1 and TRBJ2-5; D gene uncertain. Looked up from germline, CDR1 is MGHDK and CDR2 is SYGVNS. Between the trimmed V and J ends, which lost 4 bases and 4 bases, there was a span of 4 bases. The CDR3 consists of 11 residues. Here the CDR3 reads CASSAIETQYF. The DNA for the CDR3 is TGTGCCAGCAGTGCGATAGAGACCCAGTACTTC. Full variable domain (remainder filled in from reference TRBV25-1 and TRBJ2-5): EADIYQTPRYLVIGTGKKITLECSQTMGHDKMYWYQQDPGMELHLIHYSYGVNSTEKGDLSSESTVSRIRTEHFPLTLESARPSHTSQYLCASSAIETQYFGPGTRLLVL.

A word on this clone: A much more abundant neighbour one base away suggests this may be a read error. Additional DNA sequences in this sample encode the identical CDR3. The chain employs TRBV5-1 and TRBJ1-1; 8 bases are shared with TRBD1. The CDR3 extends over 14 amino acids. V lost 4 bases and J lost 1; bases outside the gene matches: 3. Germline V gene lookup returns CDR1 SGHRS and CDR2 YFSETQ. The chain's CDR3 is CASSVDRANTEAFF. CDR3 bases: TGCGCCAGCAGCGTGGACAGGGCGAACACTGAAGCTTTCTTT.

This chain joins TRBV5-1 and TRBJ2-7, with D hard to call. Germline-derived CDR1 and CDR2 are SGHRS and YFSETQ. CDR3 size: 12 residues. Deletions cut 2 bases from V and 5 bases from J, with 8 bases between. The CDR3 here is CASSFNTNEQYF. The CDR3 region has the DNA TGCGCCAGCAGCTTTAATACCAACGAGCAGTACTTC.

The chain uses TRBV5-4 and TRBJ1-3; TRBD1 matches at 8 bases. The CDR3 length is 15 residues. The V and J ends lost 0 bases and 4 bases, in that order; junction bases with no gene match: 3. Germline V lookup: CDR1 SGHNT, CDR2 YYREEE (reference sequence). CDR3 in amino acids: CASSLGHRGGNTIYF. The CDR3 DNA is TGTGCCAGCAGCTTGGGACACAGGGGGGGAAACACCATATATTTT.

V gene TRBV6-6 combines with J gene TRBJ1-1, with 7 positions matching TRBD1. Germline CDR1 MNHNY, CDR2 SVGAGI (reference sequence). Unmatched junction bases numbered 8, after V lost 6 bases and J lost 1 base. This CDR3 has 15 amino acids. CDR3 DNA sequence: TGTGCCAGCAGATTATCGGACAGGAGGAACACTGAAGCTTTCTTT. Its translation is CASRLSDRRNTEAFF.

V usage is TRBV6-1 and J usage is TRBJ2-3; TRBD2 matches at 10 bases. Germline assignment: CDR1 MNHNS and CDR2 SASEGT. Trimming removed 6 bases from V and 4 bases from J; junction bases left unmatched: 1. The length of the CDR3 is 13 residues. The CDR3 sequence is CASRGTSADTQYF. The CDR3 DNA reads as TGTGCCAGCAGGGGGACTAGCGCAGATACGCAGTATTTT.

The rearrangement links TRBV7-9 to TRBJ2-5, with a possible D match to TRBD2 (6 bases). Germline V gives CDR1 SEHNR, CDR2 FQNEAQ (reference sequence). V shed 6 bases and J shed 0 bases, with 14 bases lying between them. CDR3 length: 15 residues. This CDR3 is CASRGDWGYQETQYF. CDR3 DNA sequence: TGTGCCAGCAGGGGGGACTGGGGGTACCAAGAGACCCAGTACTTC.

CDR3 sequence reads: CASTSGITSTDTQYF. The CDR3, as DNA: TGCGCCAGCACCTCTGGGATCACTAGCACAGATACGCAGTATTTT. The chain employs TRBV5-1 and TRBJ2-3; D remains ambiguous. The length of the CDR3 is 15 residues. The V end lost 6 bases, the J end lost 0 bases, and 14 bases lay between the germline ends. Germline V CDR1 and CDR2: SGHRS, YFSETQ.

J is TRBJ2-1 and V is TRBV4-1; TRBD2 is a possible D gene (6 bases). Germline CDR1 is MGHRA and CDR2 is YSYEKL. Trimming removed 4 bases from V and 8 bases from J, with 15 bases in between. This CDR3 contains 14 residues. The CDR3 DNA sequence: TGCGCCAGCAGCCGGACGAGACTAGTGTATGAGCAGTTCTTC. Amino acid sequence: CASSRTRLVYEQFF.

The rearrangement uses TRBV28 and TRBJ1-3; 7 bases align to TRBD1. The CDR3 is 14 residues long. After removal of 7 bases from V and 7 bases from J, the junction contained 10 bases not matched to a gene. Looked up from germline, CDR1 is MDHEN and CDR2 is SYDVKM. CDR3 residues: CASTPGGKWNTIYF. CDR3 nucleotides: TGTGCCAGCACGCCAGGGGGAAAGTGGAACACCATATATTTT.

This chain's CDR3 is CASSFTTVIYNEQFF. The CDR3 coding sequence is TGTGCCAGCAGCTTCACCACAGTGATTTACAATGAGCAGTTCTTC. This rearrangement joins TRBV7-2 to TRBJ2-1; no definite D call. V was clipped by 3 bases and J by 4 bases, with 13 bases between them. The CDR3 runs to 15 residues. CDR1 is SGHTA and CDR2 is FQGNSA in the germline V gene.

V and J are TRBV6-5 and TRBJ2-1; D not certain. Trimming stripped 3 bases from V and 3 bases from J, with 9 bases between. The CDR3 is made up of 14 amino acids. Germline V gene data show CDR1 as MNHEY and CDR2 as SVGAGI. The CDR3 loop is CASSYQNGYNEQFF. In DNA form, the CDR3 reads TGTGCCAGCAGTTATCAGAACGGCTACAATGAGCAGTTCTTC.

The CDR3 reads CASSFPGLAASTGELFF. CDR3 coding DNA: TGTGCCAGCAGTTTCCCCGGACTAGCGGCGAGCACCGGGGAGCTGTTTTTT. J is TRBJ2-2 and V is TRBV28, with TRBD2 matching over 10 bases. CDR1 MDHEN and CDR2 SYDVKM come from the germline V gene. The CDR3 is 17 amino acids. V trimming: 3 bases; J trimming: 4 bases; junction bases outside the gene matches: 8.

This clone was recorded a few times. As DNA, the CDR3 is TGTGCCAGCCGCACCGTACGGGCTGAAGCTTTCTTT. It encodes CASRTVRAEAFF. This chain connects TRBV6-6 to TRBJ1-1; no clear D. Trimming cost V 8 bases and J 6 bases, with 13 bases left between them. The V gene's germline CDR1 is MNHNY and CDR2 SVGAGI (reference sequence). The CDR3 is 12 residues long.

V and J are TRBV30 and TRBJ2-3, with 7 bases lining up with TRBD2. J lost 0 bases, V lost 4 bases, and 10 bases had no gene match. The V gene's germline CDR1 is GTSNPN and CDR2 SVGIG (reference sequence). This CDR3 has 16 residues. The CDR3 loop is CAWKRLADVSTDTQYF. CDR3 DNA: TGTGCCTGGAAACGCCTAGCGGACGTTAGCACAGATACGCAGTATTTT.

Remarks on this clone: This specimen includes other DNA sequences encoding the same CDR3. The chain links TRBV28 to TRBJ1-3; D is unresolved. CDR1 is MDHEN, CDR2 SYDVKM, per germline. This CDR3 is built from 14 residues. Trimming stripped 3 bases from V and 0 bases from J, with 6 bases between. The CDR3 sequence is CASSLVLSGNTIYF. In DNA, the CDR3 is TGTGCCAGCAGTTTGGTCCTCTCTGGAAACACCATATATTTT.

This chain connects TRBV7-2 to TRBJ2-5; possibly TRBD1 or TRBD2 for D (5 bases each). Germline V gives CDR1 SGHTA, CDR2 FQGNSA. The CDR3 length is 15 residues. Trimming removed 2 bases from V and 4 bases from J, with 14 bases in between. The chain's CDR3 is CASSLNPSGRETQYF. DNA for the CDR3: TGTGCCAGCAGCTTAAATCCGTCAGGGAGAGAGACCCAGTACTTC.

As DNA, the CDR3 is TGTGCCAGTAGTAGCGGGAGGGCCGGGTACAATGAGCAGTTCTTC. Translating gives CASSSGRAGYNEQFF. V gene TRBV19 combines with J gene TRBJ2-1; 9 bases are a match to TRBD2. V gave up 4 bases and J gave up 4 bases; unmatched junction bases: 5. The CDR3 is made up of 15 amino acids. Per germline, CDR1 LNHDA and CDR2 SQIVND (reference sequence).

The chain is built from TRBV7-9 and TRBJ2-5, with a weak D call TRBD2 (5 bases). V dropped 3 bases and J dropped 5 bases, with 16 bases sitting between them. The CDR3 covers 15 residues. CDR1 is SEHNR and CDR2 is FQNEAQ in the germline V gene (reference sequence). The CDR3 here is CASSFKIGGPETQYF. CDR3 bases: TGTGCCAGCAGCTTTAAGATCGGCGGGCCGGAGACCCAGTACTTC.

The rearrangement uses TRBV30 and TRBJ2-5; TRBD2 matches at 7 bases. CDR1 is GTSNPN and CDR2 is SVGIG in the germline V gene (reference sequence). V lost 0 bases and J lost 2; bases outside the gene matches: 3. The CDR3 consists of 14 residues. CDR3 protein: CAWSVTGGQETQYF. The CDR3 nucleotides read TGTGCCTGGAGTGTAACCGGGGGGCAAGAGACCCAGTACTTC.

The chain carries TRBV28 and TRBJ2-5; D is ambiguous. Trimming took off 2 bases at V and 2 bases at J, with 9 bases between the two ends. The CDR3 has 14 amino acids. In germline, CDR1 is MDHEN, CDR2 SYDVKM. This CDR3 reads CASSLTKAQETQYF. CDR3 in DNA: TGTGCCAGCAGTTTAACAAAGGCTCAAGAGACCCAGTACTTC.

To note about this clone: Other DNA sequences in this sample translate to the same CDR3. The chain couples TRBV5-1 to TRBJ2-3; no clear D. The CDR3 length is 14 residues. Trimming removed 0 bases at V and 2 bases at J, with 7 bases between. Germline CDR1 reads SGHRS; CDR2 reads YFSETQ. CDR3 sequence reads: CASSLERHTDTQYF. Here the CDR3 DNA reads TGCGCCAGCAGCTTGGAGAGGCACACAGATACGCAGTATTTT. Full variable domain (outside the CDR3, taken from reference TRBV5-1 and TRBJ2-3): KAGVTQTPRYLIKTRGQQVTLSCSPISGHRSVSWYQQTPGQGLQFLFEYFSETQRNKGNFPGRFSGRQFSNSRSEMNVSTLELGDSALYLCASSLERHTDTQYFGPGTRLTVL.

The genes are TRBV5-4 and TRBJ1-1, with a possible D match to TRBD1 (5 bases). Looked up from germline, CDR1 is SGHNT and CDR2 is YYREEE (reference sequence). V was cut by 5 bases and J by 3 bases, with 14 bases left in between. The CDR3 loop spans 14 amino acids. CDR3 nucleotides: TGTGCCAGCAGTCCTCCTCGAGGGGACACTGAAGCTTTCTTT. Translation: CASSPPRGDTEAFF.